These 26 T cell receptor beta chains were sequenced from one sample in a study of CD4 T cells in relation to SARS-CoV-2 and coronaviruses. Sequencing was performed with immunoSEQ multiplex PCR; in TCRdb, only in-frame clones are kept and a portion is missing. Altogether about 18,000 clones are present, approximately 80% being singletons, with the ten largest covering about 30%. No antigen is known for these receptors. Before the COVID-19 pandemic, during about 2010-2019, CD4+ T cells were taken from unexposed donors. The cells were cultured for about ten days before CD4+ T cells were isolated. Sequenced: CD4+ T cells from PBMCs, cultured in vitro. Receptors originate from a human donor in good health.

This clone was picked up one time. This rearrangement joins TRBV6-4 to TRBJ2-2, with a possible D match to TRBD1 (5 bases). The germline CDR1 and CDR2 sequences are MRHNA and SNTAGT. The CDR3 is made up of 15 amino acids. Trimming shortened V by 7 bases and J by 2 bases, and 14 bases separated the two germline ends. In DNA, the CDR3 is TGTGCCAGCAAATTGGAGCAGGGAAACACCGGGGAGCTGTTTTTT. Translated: CASKLEQGNTGELFF.

This rearrangement joins TRBV19 to TRBJ2-7; D is unresolved. The CDR3 loop spans 13 amino acids. The V end was cut by 3 bases, the J end by 7 bases, with 13 bases between. Germline lookup yields CDR1 LNHDA and CDR2 SQIVND (reference sequence). DNA for the CDR3: TGTGCCAGTAGTATCCAACTCCTCGGGGAGCAGTACTTC. Translation gives CASSIQLLGEQYF.

The chain joins TRBV18 to TRBJ1-1; D call uncertain. The V and J ends lost 3 bases and 4 bases respectively, with 9 bases between them. Germline-derived CDR1 and CDR2 are KGHSH and LQKENI. This CDR3 has 13 residues. The CDR3 spells CASSPLEGTEAFF. CDR3 in DNA: TGTGCCAGCTCACCGCTTGAAGGCACTGAAGCTTTCTTT.

The V and J genes are TRBV7-8 and TRBJ2-5; D might be TRBD2 (7 bases). CDR1 and CDR2 from the germline V gene are SGHVS and FQNEAQ. V lost 4 bases to trimming and J lost 5 bases, with 23 bases between them. CDR3 length: 17 residues. DNA for the CDR3: TGTGCCAGCAGCTCCGCTGGGGGCGGGAGTGTTGTTGAGACCCAGTACTTC. As protein: CASSSAGGGSVVETQYF.

The V and J genes are TRBV24-1 and TRBJ2-1; 10 bases fit TRBD1. Losses at the gene ends were 4 bases for V and 5 bases for J; bases not matched to a gene: 4. The CDR3 runs to 15 residues. The V gene's germline CDR1 is KGHDR and CDR2 SFDVKD. The DNA for the CDR3 is TGTGCCACCAGTGACCGACAGGGGGCCGACAATGAGCAGTTCTTC. As protein: CATSDRQGADNEQFF.

This chain uses TRBV19 with TRBJ2-3, with D possibly being TRBD2 (6 bases). The germline V gene encodes CDR1 LNHDA and CDR2 SQIVND (reference sequence). CDR3 length: 16 residues. The V gene lost 2 bases and the J gene lost 5 bases, with 17 bases spanning the gap. CDR3 in DNA: TGTGCCAGTAGTATAAGTGGGAGGCAACGAGGAGATACGCAGTATTTT. It translates to CASSISGRQRGDTQYF.

The table lists this clone with a few counts. J is TRBJ2-2 and V is TRBV5-1; a possible D gene is TRBD2 (6 bases). Trimming removed 7 bases from V and 0 bases from J, with 10 bases in between. Germline CDR1 is SGHRS and CDR2 is YFSETQ. The length of the CDR3 is 14 residues. CDR3 sequence reads: CASRDSPNTGELFF. DNA of the CDR3: TGCGCCAGCCGGGACTCTCCGAACACCGGGGAGCTGTTTTTT.

To note about this clone: The same CDR3 arises from other DNA sequences in this sample as well. The J gene is TRBJ1-1, the V gene TRBV27; D is undetermined. Germline CDR1 and CDR2: MNHEY and SMNVEV (reference sequence). The CDR3 has 13 residues. Trimming took 1 base from V and 4 from J, leaving 7 bases between them. The CDR3, as DNA: TGTGCCAGCAGTTTATATCGGGGCACTGAAGCTTTCTTT. Translation gives CASSLYRGTEAFF.

This sequence joins TRBV4-1 and TRBJ2-2; TRBD2 matches at 7 bases. This CDR3 has 16 amino acids. The germline V gene encodes CDR1 MGHRA and CDR2 YSYEKL. V lost 1 base and J lost 6; bases outside the gene matches: 8. Written as DNA, the CDR3 is TGCGCCAGCAGCCAAGCGGGGGGAGGGCCCGCCGGGGAGCTGTTTTTT. Translated, it gives CASSQAGGGPAGELFF.

This chain links TRBV24-1 with TRBJ2-2; 7 bases fit TRBD2. Germline CDR1 reads KGHDR; CDR2 reads SFDVKD. V lost 8 bases, J lost 5 bases, and 4 bases stayed unmatched. The CDR3 length is 13 residues. For the CDR3, the DNA is TGTGCCACCACCAAAGCGGGGACCGGGGAGCTGTTTTTT. It specifies CATTKAGTGELFF.

The chain uses TRBV3-1 (or the pseudogene TRBV3-2) and TRBJ2-7, with unresolved D. Per germline, CDR1 LGHDT and CDR2 YNNKEL (reference sequence). The CDR3 loop spans 12 amino acids. The V gene lost 1 base and the J gene lost 7 bases, with 8 bases spanning the gap. CDR3 region: CASSQVPREQYF. CDR3 DNA sequence: TGTGCCAGCAGCCAAGTACCGAGGGAGCAGTACTTC.

V and J are TRBV6-5 and TRBJ1-1, with D hard to call. CDR1 and CDR2 from the germline V gene are MNHEY and SVGAGI. With 0 bases removed from V and 8 bases from J, the gap between germline ends came to 7 bases. The CDR3 has 12 residues. Here the CDR3 reads CASSYSGKEAFF. In nucleotides, the CDR3 is TGTGCCAGCAGTTACTCGGGGAAGGAAGCTTTCTTT.

V is TRBV7-8 and J is TRBJ1-1; D ambiguous. Germline assignment: CDR1 SGHVS and CDR2 FQNEAQ. V lost 2 bases, J lost 1 base, and 5 bases lay in between. CDR3 size: 13 residues. The chain's CDR3 is CASSLSANTEAFF. As DNA, the CDR3 is TGTGCCAGCAGCTTATCCGCGAACACTGAAGCTTTCTTT.

This clone has more than one count but fewer than ten. The chain has TRBV7-9 and TRBJ2-7; possibly TRBD1 or TRBD2 for D (5 bases each). CDR3 length: 15 residues. CDR1 and CDR2 from the germline V gene are SEHNR and FQNEAQ (reference sequence). The V end was cut by 1 base, the J end by 0 bases, with 10 bases between. The CDR3 protein is CASSLGGENSYEQYF. CDR3 in DNA: TGTGCCAGCAGCTTAGGAGGGGAAAACTCCTACGAGCAGTACTTC.

This chain links TRBV6-4 with TRBJ1-1; D perhaps matches TRBD1 (5 bases). The CDR3 loop spans 13 amino acids. CDR1 MRHNA and CDR2 SNTAGT come from the germline V gene. V gave up 3 bases and J gave up 4 bases, with 9 bases separating them. This CDR3 reads CASSESRVTEAFF. In DNA form, the CDR3 reads TGTGCCAGCAGTGAGAGCAGGGTCACTGAAGCTTTCTTT.

The CDR3 sequence is CASSLTYRGNYEQYF. DNA of the CDR3: TGTGCCAGCAGCCTCACTTACAGGGGAAACTACGAGCAGTACTTC. This chain uses TRBV3-1 (or the pseudogene TRBV3-2) with TRBJ2-7; 7 bases line up with TRBD1. The CDR3 spans 15 residues. The ends lost 4 bases at V and 3 bases at J; junction bases unmatched: 9. Germline CDR1 reads LGHDT; CDR2 reads YNNKEL (reference sequence).

The V gene is TRBV10-3, the J gene TRBJ2-3; 9 nucleotides line up with TRBD1. V dropped 5 bases and J dropped 4; count of bases not matched to a gene: 10. This CDR3 contains 16 residues. From germline, CDR1 is ENHRY and CDR2 SYGVKD. CDR3 DNA sequence: TGTGCCATCAGTAAAGAGGGGACAGGGACCCCAGATACGCAGTATTTT. It yields the protein CAISKEGTGTPDTQYF.

The chain has TRBV19 and TRBJ2-7; TRBD1 is a possible D gene (5 bases). V was pared by 3 bases and J by 3 bases, with 12 bases between. Per germline, CDR1 LNHDA and CDR2 SQIVND (reference sequence). CDR3 length equals 14 residues. The CDR3 sequence is CASSITQGNYEQYF. DNA for the CDR3: TGTGCCAGTAGTATTACTCAGGGAAACTACGAGCAGTACTTC.

This clone was seen only a few times. The V and J genes are TRBV14 and TRBJ2-3; D remains unclear. The germline gives CDR1 SGHDN, CDR2 FVKESK. The CDR3 has 15 amino acids. Trimming removed 4 bases from V and 2 bases from J, with 13 bases in between. The CDR3 bases are TGTGCCAGCAGCCTATCAAGCCTTAACACAGATACGCAGTATTTT. As protein: CASSLSSLNTDTQYF.

CDR3 amino acids: CASSDINRGLSYNEQFF. Here the CDR3 DNA reads TGTGCCAGCAGTGACATTAACAGGGGGCTTTCCTACAATGAGCAGTTCTTC. This rearrangement joins TRBV6-4 to TRBJ2-1; 9 bases fit TRBD1. Looked up from germline, CDR1 is MRHNA and CDR2 is SNTAGT. The CDR3 runs 17 residues. Unmatched junction bases numbered 6, after V lost 2 bases and J lost 1 base.

J is TRBJ1-1 and V is TRBV5-4, with D perhaps TRBD1 (5 bases). The CDR3 covers 12 residues. Germline V lookup: CDR1 SGHNT, CDR2 YYREEE (reference sequence). The V gene lost 3 bases and the J gene lost 3 bases, with 6 bases spanning the gap. The CDR3 loop reads CASSSGYTEAFF. The DNA of the CDR3 is TGTGCCAGCAGCTCAGGGTACACTGAAGCTTTCTTT. The variable domain in full, with the rest retrieved from reference TRBV5-4 and TRBJ1-1, is ETGVTQSPTHLIKTRGQQVTLRCSSQSGHNTVSWYQQALGQGPQFIFQYYREEENGRGNFPPRFSGLQFPNYSSELNVNALELDDSALYLCASSSGYTEAFFGQGTRLTVV.

The V gene is TRBV6-5, the J gene TRBJ2-7; D remains unclear. This CDR3 spans 14 amino acids. Between the trimmed V and J ends, which lost 6 bases and 5 bases, there was a span of 17 bases. CDR1 is MNHEY, CDR2 SVGAGI, per germline. CDR3 loop: CASSLIGRFDEQYF. The CDR3 coding sequence is TGTGCCAGCAGCCTTATAGGGCGGTTTGACGAGCAGTACTTC.

The chain has TRBV29-1 and TRBJ2-7; maybe TRBD1 (6 bases). CDR1 is SQVTM, CDR2 ANQGSEA, per germline. The CDR3 covers 13 residues. The germline V and J ends were trimmed by 5 bases and 2 bases, with 13 bases remaining between them. The CDR3 DNA reads TGCAGCGTTAGGGGGAATTTGCCCTACGAGCAGTACTTC. Translation gives CSVRGNLPYEQYF.

V is TRBV4-1 and J is TRBJ2-7, with 9 bases aligning to TRBD2. After removal of 4 bases from V and 2 bases from J, the junction contained 12 bases not matched to a gene. CDR1 and CDR2 (germline): MGHRA, YSYEKL. The CDR3 loop spans 17 amino acids. CDR3 sequence: CASSLESGLALPYEQYF. In DNA, the CDR3 is TGCGCCAGCAGCCTAGAATCTGGACTAGCGCTCCCCTACGAGCAGTACTTC.

This clone was counted only a few times. V and J are TRBV27 and TRBJ1-1; D is unresolved. The CDR3 consists of 13 residues. Trimming removed 3 bases at V and 3 bases at J, with 8 bases between. Per the germline V gene, CDR1 is MNHEY and CDR2 is SMNVEV (reference sequence). CDR3 in amino acids: CASSFLRDTEAFF. For the CDR3, the DNA is TGTGCCAGCAGTTTCCTGAGGGACACTGAAGCTTTCTTT.

This chain links TRBV19 with TRBJ2-7; 8 nucleotides line up with TRBD2. CDR3 length: 13 amino acids. Losses at the gene ends were 4 bases for V and 6 bases for J; bases not matched to a gene: 5. The germline V gene has CDR1 LNHDA and CDR2 SQIVND (reference sequence). The chain's CDR3 is CASSNGRAGEQYF. Written as DNA, the CDR3 is TGTGCCAGTAGTAACGGGAGGGCCGGCGAGCAGTACTTC.